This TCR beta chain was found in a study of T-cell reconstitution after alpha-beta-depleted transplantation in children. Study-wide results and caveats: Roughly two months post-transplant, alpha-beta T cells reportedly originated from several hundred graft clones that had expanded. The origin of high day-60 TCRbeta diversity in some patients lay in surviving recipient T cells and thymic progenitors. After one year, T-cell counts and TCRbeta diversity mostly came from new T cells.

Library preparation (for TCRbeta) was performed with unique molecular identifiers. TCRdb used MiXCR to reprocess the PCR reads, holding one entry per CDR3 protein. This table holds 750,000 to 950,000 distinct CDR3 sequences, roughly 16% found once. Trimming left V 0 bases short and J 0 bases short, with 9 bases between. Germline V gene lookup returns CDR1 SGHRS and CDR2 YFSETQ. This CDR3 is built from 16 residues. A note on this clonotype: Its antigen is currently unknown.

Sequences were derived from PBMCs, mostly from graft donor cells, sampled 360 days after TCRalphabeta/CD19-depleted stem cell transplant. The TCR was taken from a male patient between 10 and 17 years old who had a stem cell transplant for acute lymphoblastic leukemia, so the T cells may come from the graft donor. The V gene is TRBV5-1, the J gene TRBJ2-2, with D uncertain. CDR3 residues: CASSLGPVANTGELFF. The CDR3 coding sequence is TGCGCCAGCAGCTTGGGACCAGTCGCGAACACCGGGGAGCTGTTTTTT. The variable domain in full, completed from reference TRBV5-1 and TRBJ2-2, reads KAGVTQTPRYLIKTRGQQVTLSCSPISGHRSVSWYQQTPGQGLQFLFEYFSETQRNKGNFPGRFSGRQFSNSRSEMNVSTLELGDSALYLCASSLGPVANTGELFFGEGSRLTVL.